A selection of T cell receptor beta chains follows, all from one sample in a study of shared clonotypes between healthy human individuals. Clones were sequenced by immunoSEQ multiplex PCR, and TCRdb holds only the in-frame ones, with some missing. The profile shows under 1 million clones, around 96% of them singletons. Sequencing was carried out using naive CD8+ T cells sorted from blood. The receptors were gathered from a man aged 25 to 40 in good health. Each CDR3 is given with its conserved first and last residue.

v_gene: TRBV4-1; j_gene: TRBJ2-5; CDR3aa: CASSRLDVGQKETQYF
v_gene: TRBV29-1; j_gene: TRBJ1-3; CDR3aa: CSVDDPYSGNTIYF
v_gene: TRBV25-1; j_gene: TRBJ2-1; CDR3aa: CASSDHDRVQDNEQFF
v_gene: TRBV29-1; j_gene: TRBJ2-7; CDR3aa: CSVVGTNTYEQYF
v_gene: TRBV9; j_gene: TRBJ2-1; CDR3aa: CASSAPLNEQFF
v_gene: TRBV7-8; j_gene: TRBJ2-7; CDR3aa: CASSLTNTYEQYF
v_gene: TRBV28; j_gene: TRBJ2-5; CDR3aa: CASSFVRQASETQYF
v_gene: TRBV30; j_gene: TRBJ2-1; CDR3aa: CAWSVLAGAYNEQFF
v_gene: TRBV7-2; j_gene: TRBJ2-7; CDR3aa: CASRLNRGVREDEQYF
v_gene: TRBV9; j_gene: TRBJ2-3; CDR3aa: CASSPQGQRTDTQYF
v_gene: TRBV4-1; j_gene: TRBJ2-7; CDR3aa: CASSRTDREHYEQYF
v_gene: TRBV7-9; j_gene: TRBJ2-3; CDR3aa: CASSPPLSGSTDTQYF
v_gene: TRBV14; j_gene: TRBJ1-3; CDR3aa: CASSSLTGTGRNTIYF
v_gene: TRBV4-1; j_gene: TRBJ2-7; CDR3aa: CASSQDSQGAYEQYF
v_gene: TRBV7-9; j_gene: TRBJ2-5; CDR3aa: CASSPRTSLKETQYF
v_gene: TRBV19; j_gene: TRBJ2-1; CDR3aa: CASTGTSGANNEQFF
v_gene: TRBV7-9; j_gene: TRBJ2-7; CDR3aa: CASSFIQGPLDEQYF
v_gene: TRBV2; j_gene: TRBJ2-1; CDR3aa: CASSEIHEQFF
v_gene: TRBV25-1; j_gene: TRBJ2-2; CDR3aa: CASSGHFTGELFF
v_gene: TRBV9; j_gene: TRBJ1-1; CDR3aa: CASSTDQGYTEAFF
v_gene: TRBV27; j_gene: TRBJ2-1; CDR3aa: CASSPTGSYNEQFF
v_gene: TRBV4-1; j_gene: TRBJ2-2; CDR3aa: CASSQPGTVNTGELFF
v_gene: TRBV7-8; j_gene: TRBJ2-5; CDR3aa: CASTLGRFDQYF
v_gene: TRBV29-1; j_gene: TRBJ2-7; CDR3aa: CSAGDRSPEQYF
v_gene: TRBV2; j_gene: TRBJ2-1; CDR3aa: CASSYAGPTSEQFF
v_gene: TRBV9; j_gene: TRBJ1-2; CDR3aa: CASSVRIDEANYGYTF
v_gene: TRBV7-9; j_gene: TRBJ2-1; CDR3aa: CASREGGGYNEQFF
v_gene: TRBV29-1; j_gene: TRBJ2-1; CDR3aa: CSGTRQSYNEQFF
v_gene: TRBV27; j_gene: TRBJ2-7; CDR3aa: CASSLEGAGNYEQYF